A selection of T cell receptor beta chains follows, all from one sample in a study of CD8 T cells in Susac syndrome. One entry per CDR3 protein, called by TCRdb with MiXCR from the immunoSEQ multiplex PCR reads. This table holds under 200,000 distinct CDR3 sequences, approximately 94% found once. Sequenced: CD4+ T cells from PBMCs. The receptors shown here come from a human donor with Susac syndrome. The CDR3 runs from the conserved cysteine through the conserved F or W. The order of the fields is V gene, D gene, J gene, clone size, CDR3 DNA, CDR3 protein. A D gene is named only where the DNA matches it firmly. Part of the rows lack a size; the others show once, few, many or a class for expanded clones.

TRBV4-3	NA	TRBJ1-1	NA	TGCGCCAGCAGCCAATTGGGTAACACTGAAGCTTTCTTT	CASSQLGNTEAFF
TRBV4-1	TRBD1	TRBJ1-5	NA	TGCGCCAGCAGCCTCCTATCACCTACGGGACAGCTACATCAGCCCCAGCATTTT	CASSLLSPTGQLHQPQHF
TRBV20-1	NA	TRBJ2-3	NA	TGCAGTGCTCGACACTCTGATACGCAGTATTTT	CSARHSDTQYF
TRBV29-1	TRBD1	TRBJ2-5	NA	TGCAGCGTTGAGTTCACAGGGGGAAGGGAGACCCAGTACTTC	CSVEFTGGRETQYF
TRBV20-1	NA	TRBJ1-2	NA	TGCAGTGCTTCCGGGGCCCCCTATGGCTACACCTTC	CSASGAPYGYTF
TRBV9	NA	TRBJ1-3	once	TGTGCCAGCAGCGTAGATTCCTCTGGAAACACCATATATTTT	CASSVDSSGNTIYF
TRBV6-1	NA	TRBJ2-7	NA	TGTGCCAGCAGTGAAGCAGGACACACACCCTACGAGCAGTACTTC	CASSEAGHTPYEQYF
TRBV30	NA	TRBJ1-6	NA	TGTGCCTGGAGGGGGAACTATAATTCACCCCTCCACTTT	CAWRGNYNSPLHF
TRBV24-1	TRBD1	TRBJ1-2	NA	TGTGCCACCAGTGAACCGGGACAGAACTTCTATGGCTACACCTTC	CATSEPGQNFYGYTF
TRBV30	NA	TRBJ2-2	NA	TGTGCCTGGAGTGTTTTATACACCGGGGAGCTGTTTTTT	CAWSVLYTGELFF
TRBV20-1	NA	TRBJ2-3	NA	TGCAGTGCCTGGACAGCCACAGATACGCAGTATTTT	CSAWTATDTQYF
TRBV20-1	TRBD2	TRBJ2-5	NA	TGCAGTGTCCGCGCGGGGGGAGAGACCCAGTACTTC	CSVRAGGETQYF
TRBV30	NA	TRBJ2-5	NA	TGTGCCTGGAGTGCAGGGATAGCGGTCCCCGAGACCCAGTACTTC	CAWSAGIAVPETQYF
TRBV19	NA	TRBJ1-1	NA	TGTGCCAGTAGTTCCTGGATGTCCGCTGAAGCTTTCTTT	CASSSWMSAEAFF
TRBV27	TRBD1	TRBJ1-5	NA	TGTGCCAGCAGAAAACAGGGGGCACGCAATCAGCCCCAGCATTTT	CASRKQGARNQPQHF
TRBV30	TRBD1	TRBJ2-7	NA	TGTGCCTGGAGTGACAGGGGGACCTACGAGCAGTACTTC	CAWSDRGTYEQYF
TRBV6-4	NA	TRBJ1-1	NA	TGTGCCAGCAGTAAAGGAGGGTACGCGGGCACTGAAGCTTTCTTT	CASSKGGYAGTEAFF
TRBV7-9	TRBD2	TRBJ2-5	NA	TGTGCCAGCAGCTTATCGGGGGGGCGGCGAGAGACCCAGTACTTC	CASSLSGGRRETQYF
TRBV5-4	TRBD1	TRBJ1-6	NA	TGTGCCAGCAGCTTGCCAGGGGGACCCTTAACACCCCTCCACTTT	CASSLPGGPLTPLHF
TRBV30	NA	TRBJ1-2	NA	TGTGCCTGGAGTCCTCAGGATGTCGGCTACACCTTC	CAWSPQDVGYTF
TRBV15	NA	TRBJ2-5	NA	TGTGCCACCAGCAGAGGCGGGGAGACCCAGTACTTC	CATSRGGETQYF
TRBV3-1	NA	TRBJ2-7	NA	TGTGCCAGCAGCCTGCGAACTACTCGGAACAACGAGCAGTACTTC	CASSLRTTRNNEQYF
TRBV27	TRBD1	TRBJ2-1	NA	TGTGCCAGCGGACCGGACAGGGACAATGAGCAGTTCTTC	CASGPDRDNEQFF
TRBV27	NA	TRBJ1-2	NA	TGTGCCAGCAGTTTATCGGTCATCCCCTCGGATGGCTACACCTTC	CASSLSVIPSDGYTF
TRBV6-2/TRBV6-3	TRBD1	TRBJ2-6	NA	TGTGCCAGCAGGCTCAGGGGGCTGTCTGGGGCCAACGTCCTGACTTTC	CASRLRGLSGANVLTF
TRBV12-3/TRBV12-4	TRBD1	TRBJ2-5	NA	TGTGCCAGCAGTGGCGGGACAGGGGTAGAGACCCAGTACTTC	CASSGGTGVETQYF
TRBV27	NA	TRBJ1-4	NA	TGTGCCAGCAGGAACACCTTTAGGGAACTGTTTTTT	CASRNTFRELFF
TRBV19	NA	TRBJ1-2	NA	TGTGCCAGTAGTATAGATCGGGATTTTCCTGGCTACACCTTC	CASSIDRDFPGYTF
TRBV29-1	TRBD1	TRBJ1-1	once	TGCAGCGCGGACAGGGGTAACATGAACACTGAAGCTTTCTTT	CSADRGNMNTEAFF
TRBV20-1	TRBD1	TRBJ2-5	NA	TGCAGTGCACTCCGACAGGGCGTTTCCCAAGAGACCCAGTACTTC	CSALRQGVSQETQYF
TRBV29-1	TRBD2	TRBJ2-5	NA	TGCAGCGTTGGAATTAGCGGGGGGGCCGAGACCCAGTACTTC	CSVGISGGAETQYF
TRBV9	NA	TRBJ1-2	once	TGTGCCAGCAGCGTAGGTGCAGGGCCTAACTATGGCTACACCTTC	CASSVGAGPNYGYTF
TRBV9	TRBD2	TRBJ2-1	few	TGTGCCAGCAGCGTAGGGAGCGGGGAGCCCTACAATGAGCAGTTCTTC	CASSVGSGEPYNEQFF
TRBV7-3	NA	TRBJ2-3	NA	TGTGCCAGCAGCTTATTTGGTTCGGATACGCAGTATTTT	CASSLFGSDTQYF
TRBV12-3/TRBV12-4	NA	TRBJ2-3	NA	TGTGCCAGCAGCTCCCGGGGGTCCGGCACAGATACGCAGTATTTT	CASSSRGSGTDTQYF
TRBV19	TRBD2	TRBJ2-5	NA	TGTGCCAGTAGTCCACGGACTAGCGGGGCCGAGACCCAGTACTTC	CASSPRTSGAETQYF
TRBV4-2	NA	TRBJ2-7	NA	TGTGCCAGCAGCCAAGATGGGGTGATCGAGCAGTACTTC	CASSQDGVIEQYF
TRBV2	TRBD2	TRBJ2-4	NA	TGTGCCAGCAGTGGGCCTAGCGGGGGGGCCAAAAACATTCAGTACTTC	CASSGPSGGAKNIQYF
TRBV19	TRBD1	TRBJ1-5	once	TGTGCCAGTAGTATAGACAGGGGGCTAGTTCAGCCCCAGCATTTT	CASSIDRGLVQPQHF
TRBV18	TRBD2	TRBJ2-5	few	TGTGCCAGCTCACCGCCCAGCGGGGTGGAGACCCAGTACTTC	CASSPPSGVETQYF
TRBV7-9	NA	TRBJ1-1	NA	TGTGCCAGCAGCTTAGGACAATTTACTGAAGCTTTCTTT	CASSLGQFTEAFF
TRBV29-1	NA	TRBJ1-3	NA	TGCAGCGTTGAAACCCTGAGCTCTGGAAACACCATATATTTT	CSVETLSSGNTIYF
TRBV11-2	TRBD1	TRBJ2-1	NA	TGTGCCAGCAGCCCTAGGGGACAGAAGCAGTTCTTC	CASSPRGQKQFF
TRBV7-9	NA	TRBJ1-1	NA	TGTGCCAGTCGACGCGGGGGGAAATCTGAAGCTTTCTTT	CASRRGGKSEAFF
TRBV2	NA	TRBJ2-2	NA	TGTGCCAGCAGTACATCTGGGGGCCTTACCGGGGAGCTGTTTTTT	CASSTSGGLTGELFF
TRBV12-3/TRBV12-4	NA	TRBJ1-1	NA	TGTGCCAGCAGTGGCCAACAGGGACGCACTGAAGCTTTCTTT	CASSGQQGRTEAFF
TRBV27	NA	TRBJ2-3	NA	TGTGCCAGCAGTTCCCTCCGGGACGGGAAAGTTAGTTTT	CASSSLRDGKVSF
TRBV4-2	NA	TRBJ1-1	few	TGTGCCAGCAGCCAAGATAGGAGGACTGAAGCTTTCTTT	CASSQDRRTEAFF
TRBV7-9	TRBD1	TRBJ1-3	NA	TGTGCCAGCAGCCTACAACAGGGGGGCGCAAACACCATATATTTT	CASSLQQGGANTIYF
TRBV30	NA	TRBJ1-6	NA	TGTGCCTGGACAAGGACAGAGTATAATTCACCCCTCCACTTT	CAWTRTEYNSPLHF
TRBV20-1	NA	TRBJ2-3	NA	TGCAGTGCTAGAGAGGGGAGAGCATTCGGCACAGATACGCAGTATTTT	CSAREGRAFGTDTQYF
TRBV27	TRBD1	TRBJ2-5	NA	TGTGCCAGCAGTATAGGGACAGGGGGGACGGAGACCCAGTACTTC	CASSIGTGGTETQYF
TRBV20-1	NA	TRBJ2-1	NA	TGCAGTGCTAGACCTATTGCTCCCGACTCCTACAATGAGCAGTTCTTC	CSARPIAPDSYNEQFF
TRBV6-2/TRBV6-3	NA	TRBJ2-5	NA	TGTGCCAGCACCGACACTCAGTTTTTTAGGCAAGAGACCCAGTACTTC	CASTDTQFFRQETQYF
TRBV5-6	NA	TRBJ2-3	NA	TGTGCCAGCAGCTTGGCACTAGCTGGAGATACGCAGTATTTT	CASSLALAGDTQYF
TRBV12-3/TRBV12-4	TRBD2	TRBJ2-1	NA	TGTGCCAGCAGCCGCGCCCTAGCGGGATACAATGAGCAGTTCTTC	CASSRALAGYNEQFF
TRBV6-5	NA	TRBJ1-5	NA	TGTGCCAGCAGTCGGGACCCAGGCAATCAGCCCCAGCATTTT	CASSRDPGNQPQHF
TRBV28	NA	TRBJ1-2	NA	TGTGCCAGCAGTTTACCAGAGCCTAACTATGGCTACACCTTC	CASSLPEPNYGYTF
TRBV20-1	NA	TRBJ1-5	NA	TGCAGTGCCGACGGCAGGGGAAATCAGCCCCAGCATTTT	CSADGRGNQPQHF